This T cell receptor (beta chain) was obtained from a study of blood T cell repertoires in COVID-19. V trimming: 3 bases; J trimming: 7 bases; junction bases outside the gene matches: 1. CDR1 and CDR2 from the germline V gene are SGHRS and YFSETQ. The CDR3 runs 13 residues. The sample holds a few counts of this clone. Only in-frame clones appear in the TCRdb table, and some are missing; sequencing was by immunoSEQ multiplex PCR. The sample yields tens of thousands of clones, over 75% seen once. The sequence came from a man between 65 and 85 years old with active COVID-19. The specimen sequenced was peripheral blood. The chain has TRBV5-1 and TRBJ2-7; 13 nucleotides line up with TRBD2. CDR3 sequence reads: CASSSGLAGEQYF. In nucleotides, the CDR3 is TGCGCCAGCAGCTCGGGACTAGCGGGGGAGCAGTACTTC.